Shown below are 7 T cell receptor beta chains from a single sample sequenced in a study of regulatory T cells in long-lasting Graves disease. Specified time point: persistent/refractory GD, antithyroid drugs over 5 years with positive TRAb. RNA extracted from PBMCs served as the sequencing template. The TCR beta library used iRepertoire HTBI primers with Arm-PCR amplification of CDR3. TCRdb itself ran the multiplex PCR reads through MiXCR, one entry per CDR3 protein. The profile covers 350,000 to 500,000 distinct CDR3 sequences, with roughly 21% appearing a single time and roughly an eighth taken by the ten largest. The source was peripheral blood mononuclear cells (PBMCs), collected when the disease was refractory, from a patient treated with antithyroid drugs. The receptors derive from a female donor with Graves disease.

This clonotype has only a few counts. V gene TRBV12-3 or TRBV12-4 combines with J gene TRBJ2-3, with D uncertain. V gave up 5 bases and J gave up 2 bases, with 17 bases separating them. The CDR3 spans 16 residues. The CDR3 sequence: CASSNPSVAPTDTQYF. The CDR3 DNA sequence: TGTGCCAGCAGTAACCCGAGCGTAGCTCCCACAGATACGCAGTATTTT.

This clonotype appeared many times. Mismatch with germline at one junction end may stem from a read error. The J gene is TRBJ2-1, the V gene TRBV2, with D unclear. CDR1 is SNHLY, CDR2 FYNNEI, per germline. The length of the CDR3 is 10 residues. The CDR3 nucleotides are TGTGCCAGCAGTGGCACTCCCGCCCTCTTC. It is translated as CASSGTPALF.

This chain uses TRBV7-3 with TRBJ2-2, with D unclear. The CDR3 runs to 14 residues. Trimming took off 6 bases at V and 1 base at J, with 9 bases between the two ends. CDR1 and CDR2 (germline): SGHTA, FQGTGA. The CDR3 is CASRREGNTGELFF. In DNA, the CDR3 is TGTGCCAGCAGGCGCGAAGGGAACACCGGGGAGCTGTTTTTT.

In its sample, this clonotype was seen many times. Here the CDR3 DNA reads TGTGCCAGTGGGACTAGCGGGAGGGGCGGGGAGCTGTTTTTT. Its protein product is CASGTSGRGGELFF. V and J are TRBV12-3 or TRBV12-4 and TRBJ2-2, with TRBD2 matching over 16 bases. Trimming cost V 9 bases and J 7 bases; bases outside gene matches: 2. The CDR3 totals 14 residues.

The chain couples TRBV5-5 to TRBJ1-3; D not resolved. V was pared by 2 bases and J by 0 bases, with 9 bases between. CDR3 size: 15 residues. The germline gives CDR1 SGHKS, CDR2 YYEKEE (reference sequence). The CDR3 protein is CASSFQESSGNTIYF. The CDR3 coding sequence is TGTGCCAGCAGCTTCCAGGAATCCTCTGGAAACACCATATATTTT.

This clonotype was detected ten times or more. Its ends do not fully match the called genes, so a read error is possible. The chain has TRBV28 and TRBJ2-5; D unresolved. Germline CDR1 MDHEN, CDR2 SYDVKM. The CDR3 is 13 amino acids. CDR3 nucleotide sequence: TGCGCCAGCAGCCAAGGCGACCAAGAGACCCAGTACTTC. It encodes CASSQGDQETQYF.

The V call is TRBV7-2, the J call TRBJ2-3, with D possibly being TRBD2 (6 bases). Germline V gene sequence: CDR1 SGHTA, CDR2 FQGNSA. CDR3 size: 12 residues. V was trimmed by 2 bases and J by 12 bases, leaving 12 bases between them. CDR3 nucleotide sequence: TGTGCCAGCAGCTTACCGGGACTCAATCAGTATTTT. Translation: CASSLPGLNQYF.